Below, 19 T cell receptor beta chains from the same sample are listed, as sequenced in a study of T-cell reconstitution after alpha-beta-depleted transplantation in children. Using unique molecular identifiers, the investigators prepared the TCRbeta library. MiXCR was run by TCRdb on the PCR reads, yielding one entry per CDR3 protein. This table holds about 300,000 distinct CDR3 sequences, over 9% found once. This specimen consisted of PBMCs, obtained before TCRalphabeta/CD19-depleted stem cell transplant. These receptors were obtained from a boy under three years old with acute myeloid leukemia, due to receive a stem cell transplant.

This clonotype was seen repeatedly, ten times or more. The V gene is TRBV5-1, the J gene TRBJ1-2, with 9 bases that match TRBD1. Germline trimming cut 4 bases from V and 0 bases from J; bases unmatched to any gene: 1. The CDR3 extends over 14 amino acids. Germline lookup yields CDR1 SGHRS and CDR2 YFSETQ. As DNA, the CDR3 is TGCGCCAGCAGCGGACAGGGGCCTAACTATGGCTACACCTTC. The encoded protein is CASSGQGPNYGYTF.

This clonotype was observed many times. This chain links TRBV28 with TRBJ2-3, with D unclear. The CDR3 has 15 residues. V lost 2 bases, J lost 6 bases, and 15 bases lay in between. Germline CDR1 reads MDHEN; CDR2 reads SYDVKM. The CDR3 DNA reads TGTGCCAGCAGTTTAGAGGTCTACCCCGGGGATACGCAGTATTTT. Its translation is CASSLEVYPGDTQYF.

Many counts were recorded for this clonotype. The chain recombines TRBV27 with TRBJ2-1; maybe TRBD2 (5 bases). Germline V gives CDR1 MNHEY, CDR2 SMNVEV (reference sequence). The CDR3 covers 14 residues. V was pared by 4 bases and J by 11 bases, with 18 bases between. CDR3 DNA sequence: TGTGCCAGCAGTTCAAAGGACGGGGTAGATCAGCAGTTCTTC. Amino acid sequence: CASSSKDGVDQQFF.

In this sample, this clonotype turned up many times. The gene calls are TRBV29-1 and TRBJ2-7; D not certain. Looked up from germline, CDR1 is SQVTM and CDR2 is ANQGSEA. V dropped 4 bases and J dropped 1 base, with 11 bases sitting between them. The CDR3 extends over 13 amino acids. The CDR3 loop is CSVVGESSYEQYF. The DNA for the CDR3 is TGCAGCGTTGTGGGCGAATCTTCCTACGAGCAGTACTTC.

As for this clonotype: Possible read error: a much larger clone is one base away. V and J are TRBV12-3 or TRBV12-4 and TRBJ2-7; no clear D. Trimming removed 4 bases from V and 6 bases from J, with 16 bases in between. The CDR3 totals 14 residues. The CDR3 nucleotides read TGTGCCAGCAGTTGGCGCAGAAGCCTCTTCGAGCAGTACTTC. Its translation: CASSWRRSLFEQYF.

The V call is TRBV19, the J call TRBJ1-6; 12 bases fit TRBD1. The CDR3 sequence is 18 residues long. The V gene's germline CDR1 is LNHDA and CDR2 SQIVND (reference sequence). V lost 6 bases to trimming and J lost 11 bases; unmatched junction nucleotides: 17. The CDR3 region has the DNA TGTGCCAGTAGGAGACGTACCGGGACAGGGGGCGAAGGGGCACCCCTCCACTTT. Amino acid sequence: CASRRRTGTGGEGAPLHF.

This clonotype was recorded a few times. The chain links TRBV11-2 to TRBJ2-2, with 7 bases aligning to TRBD1. The V gene's germline CDR1 is SGHAT and CDR2 FQNNGV. The CDR3 consists of 17 residues. V was pared by 4 bases and J by 5 bases, with 13 bases of the junction left unmatched. The CDR3 spells CASSSQDRNRGTGELFF. As DNA, the CDR3 is TGTGCCAGCAGCTCGCAGGACAGGAACCGGGGTACCGGGGAGCTGTTTTTT. The full variable domain, rest sourced from reference TRBV11-2 and TRBJ2-2, is EAGVAQSPRYKIIEKRQSVAFWCNPISGHATLYWYQQILGQGPKLLIQFQNNGVVDDSQLPKDRFSAERLKGVDSTLKIQPAKLEDSAVYLCASSSQDRNRGTGELFFGEGSRLTVL.

The chain combines TRBV5-1 with TRBJ2-1; the D is unclear. The CDR3 runs 12 residues. Trimming left V 1 base short and J 5 bases short, with 4 bases between. CDR1 and CDR2 from the germline V gene are SGHRS and YFSETQ. CDR3 loop: CASSLTNNEQFF. The CDR3 DNA reads TGCGCCAGCAGCTTGACTAACAATGAGCAGTTCTTC. Together with reference TRBV5-1 and TRBJ2-1, the CDR3 gives the full variable domain: KAGVTQTPRYLIKTRGQQVTLSCSPISGHRSVSWYQQTPGQGLQFLFEYFSETQRNKGNFPGRFSGRQFSNSRSEMNVSTLELGDSALYLCASSLTNNEQFFGPGTRLTVL.

At least ten counts were recorded for this clonotype. The chain joins TRBV10-3 to TRBJ2-3, with 8 positions matching TRBD2. This CDR3 comprises 16 residues. After removal of 6 bases from V and 2 bases from J, the junction contained 10 bases not matched to a gene. Germline CDR1 ENHRY, CDR2 SYGVKD. CDR3 in amino acids: CAISRMLAGPTDTQYF. Here the CDR3 DNA reads TGTGCCATCAGCAGAATGTTAGCGGGGCCCACAGATACGCAGTATTTT.

This clonotype was detected a few times. This rearrangement joins TRBV12-3 or TRBV12-4 to TRBJ2-6, with a tentative D call TRBD1 (6 bases). The ends were cut back, 3 bases at V and 1 base at J, with 13 bases in the middle. This CDR3 region has 17 residues. DNA for the CDR3: TGTGCCAGCAGTTTGCAGGGGATGGTATCTGGGGCCAACGTCCTGACTTTC. Amino acids: CASSLQGMVSGANVLTF.

This clonotype was seen at least ten times. The chain couples TRBV7-9 to TRBJ2-7, with TRBD1 matching 8 bases. The V gene end was trimmed by 5 bases and the J gene end by 0 bases; junction bases not matched to a gene: 3. The CDR3 contains 14 residues. Per germline, CDR1 SEHNR and CDR2 FQNEAQ (reference sequence). As DNA, the CDR3 is TGTGCCAGCAGCGGACAGGGTGGCTCCTACGAGCAGTACTTC. The encoded protein is CASSGQGGSYEQYF.

The chain has TRBV7-2 and TRBJ1-4; 9 nucleotides align to TRBD1. Germline trimming cut 4 bases from V and 10 bases from J; bases unmatched to any gene: 7. This CDR3 has 14 amino acids. In germline, CDR1 is SGHTA, CDR2 FQGNSA. The CDR3 protein is CASSSGTGSGKLFF. CDR3 in DNA: TGTGCCAGCAGCTCCGGGACAGGGTCAGGAAAACTGTTTTTT.

There are a few counts of this clonotype. The chain recombines TRBV30 with TRBJ2-2; D call uncertain. The CDR3 totals 12 residues. V shed 0 bases and J shed 6 bases, with 5 bases lying between them. In germline, CDR1 is GTSNPN, CDR2 SVGIG (reference sequence). DNA for the CDR3: TGTGCCTGGAGTGTGGGCCCCGGGGAGCTGTTTTTT. Residues: CAWSVGPGELFF.

The chain is built from TRBV12-3 or TRBV12-4 and TRBJ1-1; 7 nucleotides match TRBD1. V trimming: 2 bases; J trimming: 1 base; junction bases outside the gene matches: 7. The CDR3 sequence is 16 residues long. As DNA, the CDR3 is TGTGCCAGCAGTTTACCCTTAGGACAGGCGAACACTGAAGCTTTCTTT. Translated: CASSLPLGQANTEAFF.

This clonotype has ten or more counts. This chain uses TRBV28 with TRBJ2-5; D remains unclear. Germline CDR1 is MDHEN and CDR2 is SYDVKM. The CDR3 extends over 12 amino acids. Deletions cut 2 bases from V and 7 bases from J, with 8 bases between. The CDR3 sequence is CASSLPRATQYF. CDR3 coding DNA: TGTGCCAGCAGTTTACCCCGCGCGACCCAGTACTTC.

This rearrangement joins TRBV4-3 to TRBJ2-1; 8 bases line up with TRBD2. CDR1 is LGHNA and CDR2 is YSLEER in the germline V gene. This CDR3 is 18 amino acids long. With 0 bases clipped from V and 7 bases from J, the junction kept 14 bases outside the gene matches. The CDR3 DNA is TGCGCCAGCAGCCAAGATTCGGGGGGGGCCCTACACGGGAATGAGCAGTTCTTC. Amino acid sequence: CASSQDSGGALHGNEQFF.

This clonotype appeared a few times. The rearrangement uses TRBV27 and TRBJ2-1; 10 positions agree with TRBD1. J lost 15 bases, V lost 5 bases, and 7 bases had no gene match. CDR3 length: 12 residues. Per the germline V gene, CDR1 is MNHEY and CDR2 is SMNVEV (reference sequence). The CDR3 nucleotides are TGTGCCAGCAGTCCTAGACAGGGGGCTAGGTTCTTC. Amino acid sequence: CASSPRQGARFF.

This clonotype appeared many times. In DNA, the CDR3 is TGTGCCAGCAGCTTAGACCGACGAACCACCATATATTTT. Amino acids: CASSLDRRTTIYF. The V call is TRBV7-2, the J call TRBJ1-3, with D hard to call. This CDR3 contains 13 residues. The V end was cut by 1 base, the J end by 9 bases, with 10 bases between. From germline, CDR1 is SGHTA and CDR2 FQGNSA. The whole variable domain, filled in from reference TRBV7-2 and TRBJ1-3, reads GAGVSQSPSNKVTEKGKDVELRCDPISGHTALYWYRQSLGQGLEFLIYFQGNSAPDKSGLPSDRFSAERTGGSVSTLTIQRTQQEDSAVYLCASSLDRRTTIYFGEGSWLTVV.

This clonotype was seen many times. V usage is TRBV7-9 and J usage is TRBJ2-3; D unclear. This CDR3 has 14 amino acids. CDR1 is SEHNR, CDR2 FQNEAQ, per germline (reference sequence). Trimming pared 0 bases from V and 2 bases from J, leaving 6 bases between. The CDR3 region has the DNA TGTGCCAGCAGCTTAGCTATCCTCACAGATACGCAGTATTTT. It is translated as CASSLAILTDTQYF.